Listed here are 4 T cell receptor beta chains from one sample, sequenced in a study of blood T cell repertoires in COVID-19. TCRdb's copy holds only in-frame clones and misses some; the assay was immunoSEQ multiplex PCR. This table has about 280,000 clones, around nine tenths appearing once. The sample was peripheral blood. The receptors were sampled from a woman between 40 and 55 years old who had recovered from COVID-19.

The rearrangement links TRBV20-1 to TRBJ2-1; TRBD2 might be the D (5 bases). The CDR3 contains 11 residues. V was shortened by 6 bases and J by 14 bases, with 17 bases between the two germline ends. Germline CDR1 reads DFQATT; CDR2 reads SNEGSKA (reference sequence). The CDR3 DNA sequence: TGCAGTGCCCCCCTCCTTAGCGATGAGTTCTTC. This codes for CSAPLLSDEFF.

V usage is TRBV11-1 and J usage is TRBJ2-5; D unclear. The CDR3 runs to 13 residues. Deletions cut 4 bases from V and 0 bases from J, with 6 bases between. Germline V lookup: CDR1 SGHAT, CDR2 FQDESV (reference sequence). This CDR3 is CASSSSYQETQYF. The CDR3 bases are TGTGCCAGCAGCTCCTCGTACCAAGAGACCCAGTACTTC.

This chain joins TRBV4-1 and TRBJ1-1; a possible D gene is TRBD1 (5 bases). CDR1 and CDR2 from the germline V gene are MGHRA and YSYEKL. Trimming removed 5 bases at V and 1 base at J, with 23 bases between. The CDR3 sequence is 18 residues long. In nucleotides, the CDR3 is TGCGCCAGCAGCTATAAACGCAGGGTTGACAAGGGGAACACTGAAGCTTTCTTT. It codes for CASSYKRRVDKGNTEAFF.

The rearrangement joins TRBV28 to TRBJ2-7; TRBD2 is a possible D gene (6 bases). CDR1 is MDHEN, CDR2 SYDVKM, per germline. The length of the CDR3 is 14 residues. The V and J ends lost 8 bases and 6 bases respectively, with 20 bases between them. The CDR3 DNA reads as TGTGCCAGCGCTCCACCCGGGGGATGGATCGAGCAGTACTTC. It is translated as CASAPPGGWIEQYF.